Below are 27 T cell receptor beta chains sequenced from a single sample in a study of CD8 T cells in Susac syndrome. The RNA input was roughly 0.5 to 1 ug, and it was reverse transcribed with random hexamers. TCRdb reprocessed the immunoSEQ multiplex PCR reads via MiXCR and lists one record per CDR3 protein. The table includes tens of thousands of distinct CDR3 sequences, 94% detected once. Sequencing input: CD8+ T cells from PBMCs. Receptors originate from a human donor in good health.

J is TRBJ2-1 and V is TRBV29-1; TRBD2 matches at 7 bases. The ends lost 5 bases at V and 0 bases at J; junction bases unmatched: 7. Germline V lookup: CDR1 SQVTM, CDR2 ANQGSEA. CDR3 size: 15 residues. The CDR3 loop reads CSVTIPGGSYNEQFF. In DNA form, the CDR3 reads TGCAGCGTTACTATTCCGGGGGGCTCCTACAATGAGCAGTTCTTC.

The chain combines TRBV5-4 with TRBJ2-7; D assignment may be TRBD1 or TRBD2 (5 bases each). This CDR3 comprises 16 residues. The germline V and J ends were trimmed by 2 bases and 2 bases, with 17 bases remaining between them. The germline V gene has CDR1 SGHNT and CDR2 YYREEE (reference sequence). This CDR3 is CASSFPGTVATYEQYF. CDR3 sequence (DNA): TGTGCCAGCAGCTTTCCCGGGACGGTGGCCACCTACGAGCAGTACTTC.

This chain joins TRBV7-2 and TRBJ2-7; D may be TRBD1 (6 bases). This CDR3 has 15 residues. Trimming left V 5 bases short and J 3 bases short, with 17 bases between. Germline V gene data show CDR1 as SGHTA and CDR2 as FQGNSA. The CDR3 loop reads CASSRRWGLNYEQYF. The CDR3 DNA sequence: TGTGCCAGCAGCAGAAGGTGGGGGCTCAACTACGAGCAGTACTTC. The full variable domain, its missing parts supplied by reference TRBV7-2 and TRBJ2-7, is GAGVSQSPSNKVTEKGKDVELRCDPISGHTALYWYRQSLGQGLEFLIYFQGNSAPDKSGLPSDRFSAERTGGSVSTLTIQRTQQEDSAVYLCASSRRWGLNYEQYFGPGTRLTVT.

The chain has TRBV29-1 and TRBJ1-2, with unresolved D. The CDR3 loop spans 13 amino acids. The germline V gene encodes CDR1 SQVTM and CDR2 ANQGSEA. Trimming pared 2 bases from V and 0 bases from J, leaving 7 bases between. CDR3 residues: CSVETKTNYGYTF. The DNA of the CDR3 is TGCAGCGTTGAAACGAAGACTAACTATGGCTACACCTTC.

J is TRBJ1-5 and V is TRBV20-1, with 7 positions matching TRBD1. V lost 3 bases to trimming and J lost 4 bases; unmatched junction nucleotides: 3. Germline CDR1 reads DFQATT; CDR2 reads SNEGSKA (reference sequence). This CDR3 comprises 13 residues. DNA of the CDR3: TGCAGTGCTAGTCTGACAGGGAATCAGCCCCAGCATTTT. Encoded protein: CSASLTGNQPQHF.

This chain joins TRBV13 and TRBJ1-3, with unresolved D. V lost 6 bases and J 4 bases, leaving 16 bases between the germline ends. Looked up from germline, CDR1 is PRHDT and CDR2 is FYEKMQ (reference sequence). This CDR3 has 15 residues. CDR3 in DNA: TGTGCCAGCAGTATCTTCAACGCGGGCGGAAACACCATATATTTT. This translates into CASSIFNAGGNTIYF.

The chain combines TRBV29-1 with TRBJ2-5, with 7 bases matching TRBD2. This CDR3 has 16 amino acids. The ends lost 3 bases at V and 2 bases at J; junction bases unmatched: 12. CDR1 and CDR2 (germline): SQVTM, ANQGSEA. CDR3 residues: CSVEGSREGRQETQYF. CDR3 coding DNA: TGCAGCGTTGAGGGGAGTAGGGAGGGACGACAAGAGACCCAGTACTTC.

The chain is built from TRBV29-1 and TRBJ1-2, with no clear D. The CDR3 is 12 amino acids. The germline V gene encodes CDR1 SQVTM and CDR2 ANQGSEA. Trimming cost V 6 bases and J 2 bases, with 10 bases left between them. The CDR3 region has the DNA TGCAGCGTACCCCAGAACAACTATGGCTACACCTTC. Its translation: CSVPQNNYGYTF.

This rearrangement joins TRBV7-9 to TRBJ1-5, with D tentatively TRBD1 (6 bases). The CDR3 is 15 residues long. Trimming removed 1 base at V and 5 bases at J, with 12 bases between. Germline CDR1 and CDR2: SEHNR and FQNEAQ (reference sequence). The CDR3 DNA sequence: TGTGCCAGCAGCTTAGAGGGGGGGGTTGATCAGCCCCAGCATTTT. Its protein product is CASSLEGGVDQPQHF.

The V call is TRBV4-3, the J call TRBJ1-3; the D is unclear. Trimming removed 5 bases at V and 0 bases at J, with 11 bases between. The CDR3 sequence is 15 residues long. The germline CDR1 and CDR2 sequences are LGHNA and YSLEER. CDR3 region: CASSSSLISGNTIYF. The CDR3, as DNA: TGCGCCAGCAGCTCCTCTCTCATCTCTGGAAACACCATATATTTT.

This clonotype was seen just once. The V call is TRBV5-1, the J call TRBJ2-3, with D possibly matching TRBD2 (5 bases). From germline, CDR1 is SGHRS and CDR2 YFSETQ. CDR3 length: 16 amino acids. The germline V and J ends were trimmed by 4 bases and 6 bases, with 21 bases remaining between them. The CDR3 region is CASSRALALGMDTQYF. DNA for the CDR3: TGCGCCAGCAGCCGCGCTCTAGCTCTAGGGATGGATACGCAGTATTTT.

The rearrangement uses TRBV20-1 and TRBJ2-5, with 7 nucleotides matching TRBD1. Losses at the gene ends were 1 base for V and 1 base for J; bases not matched to a gene: 6. The CDR3 consists of 15 residues. The germline V gene has CDR1 DFQATT and CDR2 SNEGSKA (reference sequence). The CDR3: CSARAHRGPQETQYF. DNA for the CDR3: TGCAGTGCTAGAGCTCACAGGGGACCCCAAGAGACCCAGTACTTC.

In this sample, this clonotype turned up once. CDR3 sequence reads: CSARDLLAVKFNEQFF. DNA for the CDR3: TGCAGTGCTAGAGACTTACTAGCGGTAAAGTTCAATGAGCAGTTCTTC. The rearrangement links TRBV20-1 to TRBJ2-1; 8 positions match TRBD2. The CDR3 totals 16 residues. Germline CDR1 DFQATT, CDR2 SNEGSKA (reference sequence). V shed 0 bases and J 6 bases; nucleotides not matched to a gene: 10.

The chain links TRBV20-1 to TRBJ2-3, with D hard to call. V lost 7 bases and J 1 base, leaving 18 bases between the germline ends. The CDR3 loop spans 15 amino acids. The germline V gene has CDR1 DFQATT and CDR2 SNEGSKA (reference sequence). The CDR3 spells CSEKRTGERTDTQYF. CDR3 bases: TGCAGTGAAAAACGGACGGGCGAACGCACAGATACGCAGTATTTT.

This chain links TRBV7-2 with TRBJ2-2; TRBD1 is a possible D gene (7 bases). V gave up 3 bases and J gave up 6 bases, with 14 bases separating them. This CDR3 region has 15 residues. Germline V lookup: CDR1 SGHTA, CDR2 FQGNSA. The CDR3 spells CASSLQSRGAGELFF. The CDR3 DNA reads as TGTGCCAGCAGCTTGCAAAGCAGGGGGGCCGGGGAGCTGTTTTTT.

This sequence joins TRBV4-1 and TRBJ2-7; D call uncertain. Germline V gene data show CDR1 as MGHRA and CDR2 as YSYEKL. V lost 1 base, J lost 7 bases, and 11 bases lay in between. The CDR3 is 13 residues long. In DNA form, the CDR3 reads TGCGCCAGCAGCCAAGTATCGGCGCGGGAGCAGTACTTC. It yields the protein CASSQVSAREQYF.

The chain joins TRBV6-6 to TRBJ1-1; 9 bases fit TRBD1. V was pared by 4 bases and J by 5 bases, with 2 bases of the junction left unmatched. Germline lookup yields CDR1 MNHNY and CDR2 SVGAGI (reference sequence). This CDR3 region has 13 residues. The CDR3 region has the DNA TGTGCCAGCAGTTTGGACAGGGGTACTGAAGCTTTCTTT. Translation: CASSLDRGTEAFF.

This clonotype has only one observation. The chain employs TRBV27 and TRBJ2-1, with D tentatively TRBD1 or TRBD2 (5 bases each). Per the germline V gene, CDR1 is MNHEY and CDR2 is SMNVEV (reference sequence). Between the trimmed V and J ends, which lost 8 bases and 7 bases, there was a span of 12 bases. This CDR3 is 12 amino acids long. In DNA, the CDR3 is TGTGCCAGCCATACTGGGGGAAATGAGCAGTTCTTC. It translates to CASHTGGNEQFF.

The chain joins TRBV11-2 to TRBJ1-2; possible D gene TRBD1, 6 bases. The CDR3 length is 14 residues. The germline V gene encodes CDR1 SGHAT and CDR2 FQNNGV. With 6 bases removed from V and 4 bases from J, the gap between germline ends came to 15 bases. CDR3 DNA sequence: TGTGCCAGCAGAGGGACACTTCAACCCTATGGCTACACCTTC. This encodes CASRGTLQPYGYTF.

This chain uses TRBV7-2 with TRBJ2-1; 7 positions match TRBD2. The CDR3 consists of 15 residues. Germline V gives CDR1 SGHTA, CDR2 FQGNSA. J gave up 0 bases and V 4 bases, and 3 bases lay outside the gene matches. The CDR3 DNA reads as TGTGCCAGCAGCTGGGGAGGGCTCTCCTACAATGAGCAGTTCTTC. Protein sequence: CASSWGGLSYNEQFF. Supplemented by reference TRBV7-2 and TRBJ2-1, the full variable domain reads GAGVSQSPSNKVTEKGKDVELRCDPISGHTALYWYRQSLGQGLEFLIYFQGNSAPDKSGLPSDRFSAERTGGSVSTLTIQRTQQEDSAVYLCASSWGGLSYNEQFFGPGTRLTVL.

V usage is TRBV9 and J usage is TRBJ1-2; a weak D match, TRBD1 (6 bases). The CDR3 runs to 12 residues. Germline V gives CDR1 SGDLS, CDR2 YYNGEE. V dropped 5 bases and J dropped 6 bases, with 11 bases sitting between them. CDR3 DNA sequence: TGTGCCAGCAGACAGGGCGTCCATGGCTACACCTTC. It translates to CASRQGVHGYTF.

The V and J genes are TRBV7-9 and TRBJ1-3; D remains unclear. The germline V and J ends were trimmed by 1 base and 6 bases, with 13 bases remaining between them. CDR3 length equals 15 residues. The germline gives CDR1 SEHNR, CDR2 FQNEAQ (reference sequence). CDR3 bases: TGTGCCAGCAGCTTAGGCGGAGGTCTGGAAAACACCATATATTTT. Its translation is CASSLGGGLENTIYF.

This rearrangement joins TRBV4-3 to TRBJ2-2; D is uncertain. From germline, CDR1 is LGHNA and CDR2 YSLEER. The CDR3 covers 18 residues. The ends were cut back, 3 bases at V and 0 bases at J, with 17 bases in the middle. CDR3 sequence reads: CASSQSGVVLANTGELFF. CDR3 nucleotide sequence: TGCGCCAGCAGCCAGTCTGGAGTGGTTCTAGCGAACACCGGGGAGCTGTTTTTT.

The chain recombines TRBV6-5 with TRBJ1-1, with a possible D match to TRBD1 (6 bases). The CDR3 runs to 15 residues. CDR1 and CDR2 from the germline V gene are MNHEY and SVGAGI. V was trimmed by 5 bases and J by 0 bases, leaving 13 bases between them. The CDR3 loop reads CASSRGGPLNTEAFF. In DNA, the CDR3 is TGTGCCAGCAGTAGGGGGGGGCCATTGAACACTGAAGCTTTCTTT.

In this sample, this clonotype turned up once. The CDR3 coding sequence is TGCGCCAGCAGCTTGTGGACAGGGCGGCACCAAGAGACCCAGTACTTC. Encoded protein: CASSLWTGRHQETQYF. This chain connects TRBV5-1 to TRBJ2-5; 8 positions agree with TRBD1. Trimming took 1 base from V and 0 from J; bases not matched to a gene: 5. This CDR3 is built from 16 residues. CDR1 and CDR2 from the germline V gene are SGHRS and YFSETQ.

J is TRBJ2-1 and V is TRBV4-3, with a tentative D call TRBD2 (6 bases). The CDR3 sequence is 14 residues long. The V gene's germline CDR1 is LGHNA and CDR2 YSLEER. Trimming cost V 1 base and J 6 bases, with 10 bases left between them. The CDR3 DNA follows: TGCGCCAGCAGCCAAGGCGGGGCGTCCAATGAGCAGTTCTTC. This gives the protein CASSQGGASNEQFF.

DNA for the CDR3: TGTGCCAGCAGTTTAAGGGGGGGGCTAACCGGGGAGCTGTTTTTT. Translation gives CASSLRGGLTGELFF. The chain is built from TRBV12-3 or TRBV12-4 and TRBJ2-2; the D gene is possibly TRBD2 (7 bases). Between the trimmed V and J ends, which lost 2 bases and 5 bases, there was a span of 12 bases. CDR3 length: 15 amino acids.